This T cell receptor beta chain was recovered during a study of metastatic and nonmetastatic thyroid tumors. There are many counts of this clone. Germline CDR1 reads LNHDA; CDR2 reads SQIVND (reference sequence). V dropped 6 bases and J dropped 9 bases, with 21 bases sitting between them. The CDR3 sequence is 15 residues long. Per the original methods: Clinicopathological groups of papillary thyroid cancer showed CDR3 differences that were used to build a distant-metastasis classifier. TCRdb re-called clones from the PCR reads using MiXCR. None of the V and J calls come from the authors' own analysis; TCRdb made them. The sample lists under 20,000 clones, roughly 3.5% occurring once. Patients were all untreated before their thyroid surgery.

Sequenced material: tumor tissue. The rearrangement joins TRBV19 to TRBJ2-1; perhaps D is TRBD1 or TRBD2 (5 bases each). The source of this sequence is a female donor with papillary thyroid cancer or a benign thyroid nodule (not recorded which). Some clones in this sample may be carry-over from other donors' samples. For the CDR3, the DNA is TGTGCCAGTAGCGTCGGGGCCTCATCTCAGCGTGAGCAGTTCTTC. Its translation: CASSVGASSQREQFF.